These 20 T cell receptor beta chains were sequenced from one sample in a study of cytomegalovirus exposure and HLA in healthy donors. 60 Vbeta and 13 Jbeta primers were used in PCR. Here immunoSEQ multiplex PCR was the method, and the copy in TCRdb shows in-frame clones only, minus some. The sample has approximately 80,000 clones, roughly 77% seen once; the top ten hold more than 3.5%. Sequenced sample: PBMCs. The receptors here all came from a man between 60 and 75 years old in good health and CMV-seronegative.

About this clone: An end of the junction differs from the germline gene, which may be a read error. This chain connects TRBV7-9 to TRBJ2-1, with TRBD2 as a possible D gene (6 bases). Germline CDR1 reads SEHNR; CDR2 reads FQNEAQ (reference sequence). The CDR3 spans 15 residues. The CDR3 protein is CSSRHSGEIYNEQFF. For the CDR3, the DNA is TGTTCCAGCAGACACTCGGGGGAGATCTACAATGAGCAGTTCTTC.

This rearrangement joins TRBV2 to TRBJ2-2, with a weak D call TRBD1 (6 bases). This CDR3 comprises 15 residues. Germline assignment: CDR1 SNHLY and CDR2 FYNNEI. V was pared by 2 bases and J by 7 bases, with 14 bases between. The CDR3 bases are TGTGCCAGCAGTGAAAACGGGGCAGGGGTCGGGGAGCTGTTTTTT. It translates to CASSENGAGVGELFF.

The chain carries TRBV5-5 and TRBJ1-1, with D possibly being TRBD1 (6 bases). Germline CDR1 and CDR2: SGHKS and YYEKEE (reference sequence). V was pared by 0 bases and J by 0 bases, with 6 bases between. The CDR3 loop spans 14 amino acids. The CDR3 coding sequence is TGTGCCAGCAGCTTGGGGACAGTGAACACTGAAGCTTTCTTT. Its protein product is CASSLGTVNTEAFF.

The V and J genes are TRBV4-1 and TRBJ1-2; 10 bases match TRBD1. Germline V gene lookup returns CDR1 MGHRA and CDR2 YSYEKL. V shed 4 bases and J 6 bases; nucleotides not matched to a gene: 14. The CDR3 consists of 17 residues. The CDR3 reads CASSPQRFDRGLDGYTF. CDR3 in DNA: TGCGCCAGCAGCCCGCAAAGATTCGACAGGGGGCTGGATGGCTACACCTTC.

On this clone itself: Other DNA sequences in this sample translate to the same CDR3. The V gene is TRBV9, the J gene TRBJ2-2; a possible D gene is TRBD1 (5 bases). The CDR3 is 14 amino acids. Germline V gives CDR1 SGDLS, CDR2 YYNGEE. Trimming took off 1 base at V and 4 bases at J, with 8 bases between the two ends. As DNA, the CDR3 is TGTGCCAGCAGCGTAAGACAGACCACCGGGGAGCTGTTTTTT. This sequence encodes CASSVRQTTGELFF.

This sequence joins TRBV7-9 and TRBJ2-5, with 11 bases that match TRBD2. The CDR3 sequence is 17 residues long. With V trimmed by 6 bases and J by 2 bases, 11 bases remained unmatched. Germline CDR1 SEHNR, CDR2 FQNEAQ (reference sequence). The CDR3 reads CASRTMPGLAAQETQYF. The CDR3 bases are TGTGCCAGCAGAACGATGCCGGGACTAGCGGCACAAGAGACCCAGTACTTC.

This chain connects TRBV2 to TRBJ1-6; D may be TRBD1 (5 bases). The ends were cut back, 7 bases at V and 8 bases at J, with 15 bases in the middle. CDR1 SNHLY and CDR2 FYNNEI come from the germline V gene. This CDR3 is built from 14 residues. CDR3: CASIQGIRDSPLHF. The CDR3 DNA reads as TGTGCCAGCATCCAGGGTATTCGGGATTCACCCCTCCACTTT.

CDR3: CASRQGDKNIQYF. The CDR3 bases are TGTGCCAGCCGACAGGGTGACAAAAACATTCAGTACTTC. The chain joins TRBV18 to TRBJ2-4; 7 bases are a match to TRBD1. V lost 8 bases and J lost 3; bases outside the gene matches: 4. The CDR3 has 13 residues. CDR1 is KGHSH and CDR2 is LQKENI in the germline V gene.

The V and J genes are TRBV5-1 and TRBJ1-4, with D perhaps TRBD1 (6 bases). This CDR3 comprises 15 residues. V was trimmed by 0 bases and J by 3 bases, leaving 9 bases between them. The germline V gene encodes CDR1 SGHRS and CDR2 YFSETQ. The CDR3 spells CASSLEAGANEKLFF. The DNA for the CDR3 is TGCGCCAGCAGCTTGGAGGCAGGGGCTAATGAAAAACTGTTTTTT.

The chain has TRBV7-3 and TRBJ1-3; D unclear. The CDR3 runs to 16 residues. V was pared by 5 bases and J by 0 bases, with 14 bases between. CDR1 and CDR2 (germline): SGHTA, FQGTGA. CDR3 nucleotide sequence: TGTGCCAGCAGCATGGCGGGGATCCCCTCTGGAAACACCATATATTTT. It yields the protein CASSMAGIPSGNTIYF.

The sample holds one count of this clone. CDR3 protein: CASSYRDRGSDVSKNIQYF. DNA for the CDR3: TGTGCCAGTAGTTACCGGGACAGGGGGTCGGACGTCAGCAAAAACATTCAGTACTTC. The chain carries TRBV19 and TRBJ2-4, with 11 positions matching TRBD1. Germline V gives CDR1 LNHDA, CDR2 SQIVND (reference sequence). Germline trimming cut 5 bases from V and 3 bases from J; bases unmatched to any gene: 15. The CDR3 runs 19 residues.

The chain employs TRBV9 and TRBJ2-1; 10 bases line up with TRBD2. CDR1 SGDLS and CDR2 YYNGEE come from the germline V gene. The ends lost 0 bases at V and 6 bases at J; junction bases unmatched: 12. The CDR3 has 18 residues. In nucleotides, the CDR3 is TGTGCCAGCAGCGTAGGGGATGGGTGGACTAGCGGACTCAATGAGCAGTTCTTC. Amino acid sequence: CASSVGDGWTSGLNEQFF.

This sequence joins TRBV28 and TRBJ1-3; D is unresolved. Germline V gene sequence: CDR1 MDHEN, CDR2 SYDVKM. The CDR3 totals 16 residues. Deletions cut 2 bases from V and 2 bases from J, with 13 bases between. The CDR3 spells CASSLGGTLAGNTIYF. Written as DNA, the CDR3 is TGTGCCAGCAGTTTAGGCGGCACTTTGGCTGGAAACACCATATATTTT.

This clone was detected only once. This chain joins TRBV9 and TRBJ2-1; D is undetermined. V lost 1 base to trimming and J lost 7 bases, with 3 bases between them. This CDR3 has 11 amino acids. Germline CDR1 SGDLS, CDR2 YYNGEE. The CDR3 loop reads CASSVSNEQFF. CDR3 nucleotides: TGTGCCAGCAGCGTATCTAATGAGCAGTTCTTC.

This clone came up once. Germline and junction disagree at one end, which may indicate a read error. The V and J genes are TRBV7-9 and TRBJ1-2; 7 bases are a match to TRBD1. Germline CDR1 is SEHNR and CDR2 is FQNEAQ (reference sequence). The CDR3 runs to 16 residues. The CDR3 spells CSSRPGPTGPFYGYTF. The CDR3 bases are TGTTCCAGCAGGCCAGGCCCGACAGGGCCATTCTATGGCTACACCTTC.

V usage is TRBV9 and J usage is TRBJ2-7, with 8 positions matching TRBD2. The CDR3 totals 14 residues. The ends lost 0 bases at V and 4 bases at J; junction bases unmatched: 3. Germline V gene data show CDR1 as SGDLS and CDR2 as YYNGEE. The CDR3 is CASSVASGGYEQYF. DNA of the CDR3: TGTGCCAGCAGCGTAGCCAGCGGGGGTTACGAGCAGTACTTC.

The chain links TRBV12-5 to TRBJ2-1, with 9 bases fitting TRBD2. Germline assignment: CDR1 LGHNT and CDR2 FRNRAP. The junction had 8 bases not matched to a gene; V was cut back by 0 bases and J by 8 bases. The CDR3 loop spans 16 amino acids. In DNA form, the CDR3 reads TGTGCTAGTGGTTTGGTAATGGGGCGGGGGGGCTATGAGCAGTTCTTC. Translating it yields CASGLVMGRGGYEQFF.

This chain links TRBV5-6 with TRBJ2-2; TRBD2 agrees at 7 bases. J lost 7 bases, V lost 2 bases, and 8 bases had no gene match. There are 15 residues in the CDR3. Looked up from germline, CDR1 is SGHDT and CDR2 is YYEEEE. CDR3 region: CASSLGGGTVGELFF. CDR3 nucleotides: TGTGCCAGCAGCTTAGGCGGGGGAACGGTCGGGGAGCTGTTTTTT.

The genes are TRBV2 and TRBJ2-5; 8 bases fit TRBD2. J lost 7 bases, V lost 11 bases, and 12 bases had no gene match. The germline CDR1 and CDR2 sequences are SNHLY and FYNNEI. This CDR3 comprises 13 residues. The CDR3 DNA follows: TGTGCCGGTGCCGGGACTAGTTCAGGGACCCAGTACTTC. This encodes CAGAGTSSGTQYF.

This chain joins TRBV4-2 and TRBJ1-1; TRBD1 might be the D (6 bases). The CDR3 extends over 14 amino acids. The germline CDR1 and CDR2 sequences are LGHNA and YNFKEQ. Trimming left V 6 bases short and J 1 base short, with 12 bases between. The CDR3 here is CASRAGAGNTEAFF. The CDR3 DNA sequence: TGTGCCAGCAGGGCGGGGGCCGGGAACACTGAAGCTTTCTTT.